This T cell receptor beta chain emerged from a study of OX40 agonist ivuxolimab in advanced cancers. Study outcomes and limitations: It was not determined which antigens were specifically recognized by the peripheral T cells that had undergone clonal expansion. Also showing low normalized T-cell clonal expansion were some of the nonresponders.

Remarks on this clone: Its antigen is undetermined.

Clones were read by immunoSEQ multiplex PCR, and TCRdb kept only the in-frame ones, dropping some. The sample lists about 73,000 clones, about nine tenths seen once, with approximately 0.49% in the top ten. The trim removed 5 bases at V and 3 bases at J, leaving 15 bases unmatched. This CDR3 has 18 amino acids. Germline V gene sequence: CDR1 SEHNR, CDR2 FQNEAQ (reference sequence). This clonotype originated in an adult with an advanced solid tumor such as melanoma, head and neck, liver or kidney cancer. This chain joins TRBV7-9 and TRBJ2-3; 9 bases are a match to TRBD2. The input for sequencing was CD4+ or CD8+ T cells sorted from blood, taken in a trial of the OX40 agonist ivuxolimab. The CDR3 sequence is CASSLGGAGGVGTDTQYF. The CDR3 nucleotides read TGTGCCAGCAGCCTCGGGGGAGCGGGAGGCGTTGGGACAGATACGCAGTATTTT.